This T cell receptor beta chain was profiled in a study of blood T cell repertoires in COVID-19. Libraries were prepared by immunoSEQ multiplex PCR; TCRdb keeps only in-frame clonotypes and omits some of them. This table holds 350,000 to 450,000 clones, 86% found once. This clone was picked up a small number of times. Looked up from germline, CDR1 is GTSNPN and CDR2 is SVGIG (reference sequence). J lost 7 bases, V lost 3 bases, and 9 bases had no gene match. This CDR3 region has 15 residues. V and J are TRBV30 and TRBJ1-4; 9 nucleotides match TRBD1. The clonotype was recovered from a woman in her fifties or sixties with COVID-19, enrolled during active disease. What was sequenced was peripheral blood. CDR3 DNA: TGTGCCTGGAGGGCCTGGGGGACAGGGAGTGAAAAACTGTTTTTT. Protein: CAWRAWGTGSEKLFF.